This TCR beta chain was sequenced for a study of cytomegalovirus exposure and HLA in healthy donors. Across the study: The 95 to 150 validation repertoires were produced on the same platform as the 700 or so repertoires of the first cohort. This was reported in a later analysis.

Some clones are missing from TCRdb's copy, which holds only in-frame ones; the method was immunoSEQ multiplex PCR. The repertoire holds 190,000 or so clones, with 65% to 85% as singletons. A few counts support this clone. Per germline, CDR1 LNHDA and CDR2 SQIVND (reference sequence). The CDR3 runs 14 residues. The V segment lost 6 bases and the J segment 5 bases; nucleotides outside the gene matches: 7. The clonotype was recovered from a woman aged 18-35 years in good health and CMV-seropositive. The sample was PBMCs. The chain couples TRBV19 to TRBJ2-7; 10 nucleotides match TRBD1. In DNA form, the CDR3 reads TGTGCCAGTAGAACCGGGACAGGGGTCCACGAGCAGTACTTC. It translates to CASRTGTGVHEQYF. Together with reference TRBV19 and TRBJ2-7, the CDR3 gives the full variable domain: DGGITQSPKYLFRKEGQNVTLSCEQNLNHDAMYWYRQDPGQGLRLIYYSQIVNDFQKGDIAEGYSVSREKKESFPLTVTSAQKNPTAFYLCASRTGTGVHEQYFGPGTRLTVT.